This TCR beta chain was documented in a study of blood T cell repertoires in COVID-19. Germline V gene data show CDR1 as GTSNPN and CDR2 as SVGIG (reference sequence). V was cut by 0 bases and J by 4 bases, with 10 bases left in between. The CDR3 is 14 amino acids. This clone was recorded a few times. Clinical histories supplied by participants themselves formed the basis of cohort assignment. Profiling relied on immunoSEQ multiplex PCR, and the TCRdb table lists in-frame clones only, not all of them. Here the sample spans 200,000 to 300,000 clones, 86% being singletons. The specimen sequenced was PBMCs or T cells enriched from blood (not recorded which). The chain links TRBV30 to TRBJ1-5; D is ambiguous. This sequence originates from a woman aged 18-29 years who had recovered from COVID-19. The CDR3 nucleotides are TGTGCCTGGAGTGTGCGGCTGGGTAATCAGCCCCAGCATTTT. Residues: CAWSVRLGNQPQHF. The full variable domain, rest sourced from reference TRBV30 and TRBJ1-5, is SQTIHQWPATLVQPVGSPLSLECTVEGTSNPNLYWYRQAAGRGLQLLFYSVGIGQISSEVPQNLSASRPQDRQFILSSKKLLLSDSGFYLCAWSVRLGNQPQHFGDGTRLSIL.